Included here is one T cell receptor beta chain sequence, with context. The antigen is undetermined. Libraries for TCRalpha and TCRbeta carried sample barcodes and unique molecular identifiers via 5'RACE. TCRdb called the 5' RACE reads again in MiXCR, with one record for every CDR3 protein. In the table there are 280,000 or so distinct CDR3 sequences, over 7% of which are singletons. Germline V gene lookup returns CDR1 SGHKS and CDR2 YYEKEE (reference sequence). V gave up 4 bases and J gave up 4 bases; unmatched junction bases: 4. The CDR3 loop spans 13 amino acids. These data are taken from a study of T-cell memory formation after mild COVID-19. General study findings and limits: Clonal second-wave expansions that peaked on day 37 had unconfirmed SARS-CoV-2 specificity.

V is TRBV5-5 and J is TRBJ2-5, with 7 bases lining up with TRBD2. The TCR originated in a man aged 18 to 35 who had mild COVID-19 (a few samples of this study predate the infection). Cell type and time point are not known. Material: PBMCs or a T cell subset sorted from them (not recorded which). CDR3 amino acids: CASSQGRAETQYF. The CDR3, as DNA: TGTGCCAGCAGCCAAGGGAGGGCAGAGACCCAGTACTTC. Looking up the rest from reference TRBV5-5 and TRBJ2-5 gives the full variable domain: DAGVTQSPTHLIKTRGQQVTLRCSPISGHKSVSWYQQVLGQGPQFIFQYYEKEERGRGNFPDRFSARQFPNYSSELNVNALLLGDSALYLCASSQGRAETQYFGPGTRLLVL.